This record concerns one T cell receptor beta chain sequence. The antigen is unknown. The authors carried out high-throughput sequencing of TCR beta. They applied it to CD8+ and CD4+ T cells obtained from blood. It was negative isolation that provided the CD8+ and CD4+ T cells, whereas TEMRA cells were enriched by FACS. This entry comes from a study of CD8 T cells in Susac syndrome. General observations from the study: In its TCR sequencing and HLA analysis, the study acknowledged that the number of individuals was relatively small.

This CDR3 is 14 amino acids long. V lost 3 bases, J lost 3 bases, and 2 bases stayed unmatched. Germline V gene sequence: CDR1 KGHSH, CDR2 LQKENI. RNA, at roughly 0.5 to 1 ug, was reverse transcribed with random hexamers. Across 54 Vbeta and 13 Jbeta, immunoSEQ multiplex PCR amplified TCR beta CDR3. A single record per CDR3 protein comes from TCRdb applying MiXCR to the immunoSEQ multiplex PCR reads. Of approximately 170,000 distinct CDR3 sequences listed, around 92% are singletons. The rearrangement uses TRBV18 and TRBJ2-3, with 8 bases fitting TRBD2. This clonotype originated in a human donor in good health. Input material: CD4+ T cells from PBMCs. For the CDR3, the DNA is TGTGCCAGCTCACCGACGGGGGGGACAGATACGCAGTATTTT. Protein sequence: CASSPTGGTDTQYF. The full variable domain, rest sourced from reference TRBV18 and TRBJ2-3, is NAGVMQNPRHLVRRRGQEARLRCSPMKGHSHVYWYRQLPEEGLKFMVYLQKENIIDESGMPKERFSAEFPKEGPSILRIQQVVRGDSAAYFCASSPTGGTDTQYFGPGTRLTVL.